This T cell receptor beta chain was retrieved from a study of shared clonotypes between healthy human individuals. General study findings and limits: Incompleteness in sorted-subset sequencing, despite large depth, was shown by rarefaction.

This CDR3 is built from 18 residues. Germline V gene sequence: CDR1 SGHVS, CDR2 FQNEAQ. The J segment lost 0 bases and the V segment lost 8 bases, leaving 12 bases of the junction unmatched. Method: immunoSEQ multiplex PCR; TCRdb's copy keeps in-frame clones and lacks some. The table has approximately 2,000,000 clones, around 93% seen once. Concerning this clone itself: The antigen is unknown.

What was sequenced was naive CD4+ T cells from PBMCs. Described subset: CD45RA+ positively selected. The gene calls are TRBV7-8 and TRBJ2-1, with 11 bases aligning to TRBD2. This clonotype was obtained from a man aged 18 to 30 in good health. Some clones in this sample may be carry-over from other donors' samples. The CDR3 sequence: CASPPLAGVNLSYNEQFF. The DNA for the CDR3 is TGTGCCAGCCCCCCACTAGCGGGAGTGAACCTCTCCTACAATGAGCAGTTCTTC. The full variable domain, its missing parts supplied by reference TRBV7-8 and TRBJ2-1, is GAGVSQSPRYKVAKRGQDVALRCDPISGHVSLFWYQQALGQGPEFLTYFQNEAQLDKSGLPSDRFFAERPEGSVSTLKIQRTQQEDSAVYLCASPPLAGVNLSYNEQFFGPGTRLTVL.